The next 22 T cell receptor beta chains were all read from a single sample in a study of cytomegalovirus exposure and HLA in healthy donors. Vbeta (60) and Jbeta (13) primers were used in the PCR. The table came from immunoSEQ multiplex PCR; TCRdb's copy has only in-frame clones and leaves some out. This table holds 200,000 or so clones. The source material was PBMCs. Receptors originate from a boy younger than 18 in good health and CMV-seronegative.

CDR3 DNA: TGCGCCAGCAGCTCCGGACTAGCGGGGGCCTTTTACAATGAGCAGTTCTTC. Translation gives CASSSGLAGAFYNEQFF. This sequence joins TRBV5-1 and TRBJ2-1; 13 nucleotides agree with TRBD2. The V segment lost 3 bases and the J segment 4 bases; nucleotides outside the gene matches: 7. The CDR3 totals 17 residues. Germline loops: CDR1 SGHRS, CDR2 YFSETQ.

About this clone: Other DNA sequences in this specimen translate into the identical CDR3. The gene calls are TRBV25-1 and TRBJ1-6; TRBD1 matches at 11 bases. Trimming cost V 7 bases and J 8 bases; bases outside gene matches: 13. Germline CDR1 and CDR2: MGHDK and SYGVNS. The CDR3 consists of 17 residues. The CDR3 region has the DNA TGTGCCAGCACCAGCCGGGACAGGGGGAATATCGATTCACCCCTCCACTTT. It is translated as CASTSRDRGNIDSPLHF.

This rearrangement joins TRBV28 to TRBJ2-1; D is possibly TRBD2 (6 bases). V lost 5 bases to trimming and J lost 8 bases, with 16 bases between them. Germline V gene data show CDR1 as MDHEN and CDR2 as SYDVKM. The CDR3 is 14 residues long. CDR3 nucleotide sequence: TGTGCCAGCAGTCCAAAGACTAGTTTTGATGAGCAGTTCTTC. The encoded protein is CASSPKTSFDEQFF.

The chain carries TRBV11-2 and TRBJ2-2; the D is unclear. V lost 2 bases, J lost 0 bases, and 4 bases lay in between. Germline assignment: CDR1 SGHAT and CDR2 FQNNGV. The CDR3 runs to 14 residues. The CDR3 here is CASSLSTNTGELFF. The CDR3 region has the DNA TGTGCCAGCAGCTTATCCACGAACACCGGGGAGCTGTTTTTT.

The chain combines TRBV11-3 with TRBJ2-7; 10 positions agree with TRBD1. V lost 5 bases, J lost 4 bases, and 5 bases stayed unmatched. The germline CDR1 and CDR2 sequences are SGHNT and YENEEA. The CDR3 spans 14 residues. CDR3 region: CASSQTGGSYEQYF. In DNA, the CDR3 is TGTGCCAGCAGCCAGACAGGGGGCTCATACGAGCAGTACTTC.

The V gene is TRBV19, the J gene TRBJ2-3, with D perhaps matching TRBD2 (5 bases). This CDR3 comprises 15 residues. V lost 0 bases and J lost 9, with 16 bases in between. Germline CDR1 and CDR2: LNHDA and SQIVND (reference sequence). DNA for the CDR3: TGTGCCAGTAGTATAGAGGAGGAGTCGAAAGAAACGCAGTATTTT. Its translation is CASSIEEESKETQYF.

The rearrangement links TRBV28 to TRBJ1-4; TRBD1 might be the D (5 bases). The germline CDR1 and CDR2 sequences are MDHEN and SYDVKM. Trimming took 3 bases from V and 8 from J, leaving 13 bases between them. The CDR3 is made up of 14 amino acids. The CDR3 protein is CASSFVTGGEKLFF. The CDR3 bases are TGTGCCAGCAGTTTTGTTACAGGTGGGGAAAAACTGTTTTTT.

V usage is TRBV9 and J usage is TRBJ2-7, with 11 positions matching TRBD1. There are 15 residues in the CDR3. Germline V gene data show CDR1 as SGDLS and CDR2 as YYNGEE. V dropped 3 bases and J dropped 5; count of bases not matched to a gene: 7. CDR3 sequence: CASSAQGTGGNEQYF. The CDR3 DNA reads TGTGCCAGCAGCGCCCAAGGGACAGGGGGGAACGAGCAGTACTTC.

The rearrangement joins TRBV15 to TRBJ1-1, with D perhaps matching TRBD1 (6 bases). The CDR3 sequence is 14 residues long. The V gene lost 0 bases and the J gene lost 11 bases, with 16 bases spanning the gap. Germline V lookup: CDR1 LNHNV, CDR2 YYDKDF (reference sequence). The CDR3 DNA sequence: TGTGCCACCAGCAGAGAGCCCAGGGACATGGAGGCTTTCTTT. Amino acid sequence: CATSREPRDMEAFF.

This rearrangement joins TRBV5-1 to TRBJ1-4; 11 positions agree with TRBD1. The CDR3 is made up of 14 amino acids. The germline gives CDR1 SGHRS, CDR2 YFSETQ. V was clipped by 5 bases and J by 10 bases; unmatched bases: 7. The CDR3 loop reads CASSQPGQGGKLFF. The DNA of the CDR3 is TGCGCCAGCAGTCAACCGGGACAGGGGGGAAAACTGTTTTTT.

The CDR3, as DNA: TGTGCCAGCAGCTCTCCGGGACTCCTCTACAATGAGCAGTTCTTC. Amino acids: CASSSPGLLYNEQFF. The gene calls are TRBV7-9 and TRBJ2-1; maybe TRBD2 (6 bases). There are 15 residues in the CDR3. Germline V lookup: CDR1 SEHNR, CDR2 FQNEAQ (reference sequence). Trimming pared 4 bases from V and 3 bases from J, leaving 13 bases between.

Note on this clone: Other DNA variants within this sample encode the same CDR3. The rearrangement joins TRBV29-1 to TRBJ2-7; TRBD2 might be the D (6 bases). CDR3 size: 13 residues. Germline lookup yields CDR1 SQVTM and CDR2 ANQGSEA. V was pared by 7 bases and J by 2 bases, with 15 bases between. The CDR3 DNA reads as TGCAGCGCTTCACGGGACTTTACCTACGAGCAGTACTTC. Its protein is CSASRDFTYEQYF.

The chain carries TRBV5-1 and TRBJ2-1; 11 positions agree with TRBD2. Germline CDR1 SGHRS, CDR2 YFSETQ. The junction had 9 bases not matched to a gene; V was cut back by 4 bases and J by 6 bases. This CDR3 is built from 16 residues. As DNA, the CDR3 is TGCGCCAGCAGCCCTCAGGGTAGCGGGGGGGCCAATGAGCAGTTCTTC. This codes for CASSPQGSGGANEQFF.

The J gene is TRBJ2-1, the V gene TRBV5-4; no definite D call. CDR1 and CDR2 from the germline V gene are SGHNT and YYREEE (reference sequence). The CDR3 covers 13 residues. V lost 4 bases and J 6 bases, leaving 11 bases between the germline ends. The CDR3 is CASSPQASNEQFF. CDR3 DNA: TGTGCCAGCAGCCCGCAGGCGAGCAATGAGCAGTTCTTC.

CDR3 nucleotides: TGTGCCAGCAGCCCCGGGACAGGGAGCCCCTACGAGCAGTACTTC. Translated: CASSPGTGSPYEQYF. The chain carries TRBV4-2 and TRBJ2-7, with 9 bases identical to TRBD1. CDR1 and CDR2 (germline): LGHNA, YNFKEQ. Trimming removed 4 bases from V and 2 bases from J; junction bases left unmatched: 6. The CDR3 is 15 amino acids.

The gene calls are TRBV9 and TRBJ2-5; D possibly corresponds to TRBD2 (5 bases). CDR3 length equals 13 residues. CDR1 is SGDLS, CDR2 YYNGEE, per germline. V gave up 3 bases and J gave up 2 bases, with 8 bases separating them. The chain's CDR3 is CASSGGLQETQYF. In DNA, the CDR3 is TGTGCCAGCAGCGGAGGGCTTCAAGAGACCCAGTACTTC.

The chain uses TRBV7-6 and TRBJ2-3, with TRBD2 matching 10 bases. The V and J ends lost 2 bases and 9 bases, in that order; junction bases with no gene match: 5. This CDR3 comprises 14 residues. CDR1 and CDR2 from the germline V gene are SGHVS and FNYEAQ. In nucleotides, the CDR3 is TGTGCCAGCAGCTTAATACTAGCGGGGACGACGCAGTATTTT. It yields the protein CASSLILAGTTQYF.

The J gene is TRBJ2-3, the V gene TRBV5-4, with TRBD2 matching over 8 bases. The J segment lost 1 base and the V segment lost 5 bases, leaving 6 bases of the junction unmatched. The CDR3 consists of 15 residues. Germline values: CDR1 SGHNT, CDR2 YYREEE (reference sequence). The CDR3 loop reads CASRYGGAGTDTQYF. CDR3 in DNA: TGTGCCAGCAGATACGGGGGGGCCGGCACAGATACGCAGTATTTT.

The V call is TRBV28, the J call TRBJ1-4; D call uncertain. Germline CDR1 and CDR2: MDHEN and SYDVKM. CDR3 length: 15 amino acids. The V end lost 4 bases, the J end lost 0 bases, and 9 bases lay between the germline ends. Here the CDR3 reads CASSSPRATNEKLFF. The CDR3 DNA reads TGTGCCAGCAGTTCCCCCCGGGCAACTAATGAAAAACTGTTTTTT.

The chain couples TRBV29-1 to TRBJ2-5, with a tentative D call TRBD1 (5 bases). The CDR3 runs to 12 residues. Germline loops: CDR1 SQVTM, CDR2 ANQGSEA. Trimming removed 7 bases at V and 14 bases at J, with 23 bases between. The CDR3 here is CSAITQGHYSYF. CDR3 in DNA: TGCAGCGCCATCACGCAAGGACATTATTCCTACTTC.

The gene calls are TRBV4-3 and TRBJ2-3; TRBD2 is a possible D gene (5 bases). The CDR3 has 14 residues. V dropped 2 bases and J dropped 3 bases, with 9 bases sitting between them. The germline V gene encodes CDR1 LGHNA and CDR2 YSLEER. Here the CDR3 reads CASSQRGLTDTQYF. Here the CDR3 DNA reads TGCGCCAGCAGCCAAAGAGGGTTAACAGATACGCAGTATTTT.

This chain links TRBV10-2 with TRBJ1-2; no reliable D call. Germline values: CDR1 WSHSY, CDR2 SAAADI. The length of the CDR3 is 14 residues. Trimming shortened V by 3 bases and J by 7 bases, and 15 bases separated the two germline ends. The CDR3 DNA sequence: TGCGCCAGCAGTGACCTCAGTCTACGGAGTGGCTACACCTTC. Encoded protein: CASSDLSLRSGYTF.